These T cell receptor beta chains were read from a single sample in a study of blood T cell repertoires in COVID-19. Profiling relied on immunoSEQ multiplex PCR, and the TCRdb table lists in-frame clones only, not all of them. The table shows 85,000 to 100,000 clones, with around three quarters occurring only once. The sequenced sample was peripheral blood. The source is a man aged 50-60 years who had recovered from COVID-19. The CDR3 runs from the conserved cysteine through the conserved F or W. The D gene is left open where the match is weak. Only part of the rows carry a size: once, few, many, or a class if the clone is expanded.

size,D,V,J,DNA,CDR3
many,TRBD2,TRBV4-1,TRBJ2-7,TGCGCCAGCAGCCAAGATCCCGGCGGGAGCAAGTACGAGCAGTACTTC,CASSQDPGGSKYEQYF
few,NA,TRBV12-3/TRBV12-4,TRBJ1-5,TGTGCCAGCAGGCAGGGTTCCCAGCCCCAGCATTTT,CASRQGSQPQHF
once,TRBD1,TRBV4-3,TRBJ1-2,TGCGCCAGCAGCCAAGTCCACGACAGGGGGAGCTACACCTTC,CASSQVHDRGSYTF
NA,TRBD1,TRBV25-1,TRBJ1-2,TGTGCCAGCAGTGTTAGGGGGACAGGGGACCGGGGCTACACCTTC,CASSVRGTGDRGYTF
NA,NA,TRBV20-1,TRBJ2-3,TGCAGTGCTGGAACAGGGACAACGCAGTATTTT,CSAGTGTTQYF
NA,TRBD2,TRBV7-6,TRBJ2-7,TGTGCCAGCAGCTTAGGACTAGCGGGAGGAGGATACGAGCAGTACTTC,CASSLGLAGGGYEQYF
many,NA,TRBV2,TRBJ1-2,TGTGCCAGCAAATATGGGCTTGAGGGCTACACCTTC,CASKYGLEGYTF
NA,TRBD1,TRBV7-2,TRBJ1-5,TGTGCCAGCAGCCCGGGACAGCCTTATAGCAATCAGCCCCAGCATTTT,CASSPGQPYSNQPQHF
NA,NA,TRBV20-1,TRBJ2-7,TGCAGTGCTAGTCCCTTGGGGTCGAGCGGTGAGAGAGAGCAGTACTTC,CSASPLGSSGEREQYF
NA,TRBD2,TRBV3-1/TRBV3-2,TRBJ2-5,TGTGCCAGCAGCCCCCTTTTTGCGGGAGGGCCGAGTGAGACCCAGTACTTC,CASSPLFAGGPSETQYF
NA,TRBD1,TRBV9,TRBJ2-2,TGTGCCAGCAGCGTCCAAGCCGGGACAGGGTCTGAGGCCGGGGAGCTGTTTTTT,CASSVQAGTGSEAGELFF
NA,NA,TRBV7-7,TRBJ2-1,TGTGCTAGCAGTCCCGGTTTCGGCCACATGAGGGGGGAGCAGTTCTTC,CASSPGFGHMRGEQFF
NA,NA,TRBV28,TRBJ1-5,TGTGCCAGCAGCCGGGAGGGGTATAGCAATCAGCCCCAGCATTTT,CASSREGYSNQPQHF
NA,NA,TRBV27,TRBJ2-5,TGTGCCAGCAGTTTAGGCAGAAGCCAAGAGACCCAGTACTTC,CASSLGRSQETQYF
NA,NA,TRBV3-1/TRBV3-2,TRBJ2-7,TGTGCCAGCAGCCAAGCGGACAGCTCCTACGAGCAGTACTTC,CASSQADSSYEQYF
NA,TRBD2,TRBV9,TRBJ2-2,TGTGCCAGCAGCTCCATAGCGGGGGCGAACACCGGGGAGCTGTTTTTT,CASSSIAGANTGELFF
NA,TRBD2,TRBV19,TRBJ2-1,TGTGCCAGTGGAGCGACTAGCGGCAATGAGCAGTTCTTC,CASGATSGNEQFF
NA,TRBD2,TRBV24-1,TRBJ2-7,TGTGCCACCAGTGATTCCGCGGGAGCGGGGACGTACGAGCAGTACTTC,CATSDSAGAGTYEQYF
medium-sized,NA,TRBV3-1/TRBV3-2,TRBJ1-2,TGTGCCAGCAGCCAAAGAGGATATGGCTACACCTTC,CASSQRGYGYTF
once,NA,TRBV2,TRBJ2-7,TGTGCCAGCAGTTCCGGGACTCAAAACGAGCAGTACTTC,CASSSGTQNEQYF
few,NA,TRBV7-9,TRBJ2-2,TGTGCCAGCAGCCCGGTTGTCACCGGGGAGCTGTTTTTT,CASSPVVTGELFF
NA,NA,TRBV5-1,TRBJ2-1,TGCGCCAGCAGCTTGGAGTTCGGGTCCGGGTATAACGTCAATGAGCAGTTCTTC,CASSLEFGSGYNVNEQFF
NA,TRBD2,TRBV11-2,TRBJ2-5,TGTGCCAGCAGCCCCAAAAGGGGACTAGCGGGGTACCAAGAGACCCAGTACTTC,CASSPKRGLAGYQETQYF
NA,TRBD2,TRBV7-2,TRBJ2-1,TGTGCCAGCAGCTTAGGGACTAGTTGGGAGCAGTTCTTC,CASSLGTSWEQFF
NA,NA,TRBV7-2,TRBJ2-3,TGTGCCAGCAGCTTCGGTAGCACAGATACGCAGTATTTT,CASSFGSTDTQYF
NA,NA,TRBV10-2,TRBJ1-2,TGCGCCAGCAGTCCCTCCGGGACTTGGGGCTACACCTTC,CASSPSGTWGYTF
NA,TRBD1,TRBV25-1,TRBJ1-2,TGTGCCAGCAGCGCAACACCGGGACAGGGGGGTAGGGGATATGGCTACACCTTC,CASSATPGQGGRGYGYTF
NA,NA,TRBV7-7,TRBJ1-5,TGTGCCGCAAGCGGTCAGCCCCAGCATTTT,CAASGQPQHF
NA,NA,TRBV5-1,TRBJ1-1,TGCGCCAGCAGCTTGGTGAGGGGGATACACACTGAAGCTTTCTTT,CASSLVRGIHTEAFF
few,NA,TRBV4-1,TRBJ2-2,TGCGCCAGCAGCCAAGAGGGGCACGGGGAGCTGTTTTTT,CASSQEGHGELFF
NA,TRBD1,TRBV7-2,TRBJ2-7,TGTGCCAGCAGCGCCCGGGACAGGGGGCGCTTCTACGAGCAGTACTTC,CASSARDRGRFYEQYF
NA,TRBD2,TRBV7-3,TRBJ2-7,TGTGCCAGCAGCTTAAGCGGGGGGTCCGGAAGAAACGAGCAGTACTTC,CASSLSGGSGRNEQYF
NA,NA,TRBV6-5,TRBJ1-1,TGTGCCAGCAGGGACAGTCAGACTGAAGCTTTCTTT,CASRDSQTEAFF
once,NA,TRBV5-1,TRBJ2-5,TGCGCCAGCGGCCAGGGCTCCCCCCAAGAGACCCAGTACTTC,CASGQGSPQETQYF
once,NA,TRBV7-6,TRBJ2-3,TGTGCCAGCAGCGAACTCGGCACAGATACGCAGTATTTT,CASSELGTDTQYF
NA,NA,TRBV5-5,TRBJ1-5,TGTGCCAGCAGCCGTTATAGCAATCAGCCCCAGCATTTT,CASSRYSNQPQHF
NA,TRBD2,TRBV24-1,TRBJ2-1,TGTGCCACCAGTGATTTGAGGACGGGAGGGCTGGAGAATGAGCAGTTCTTC,CATSDLRTGGLENEQFF
NA,TRBD2,TRBV6-5,TRBJ2-1,TGTGCCAGCAGCCCAAGGCGGGGGTACAATGAGCAGTTCTTC,CASSPRRGYNEQFF
once,NA,TRBV15,TRBJ1-5,TGTGCCACCAGCAGAGCAGCGGATAGCAATCAGCCCCAGCATTTT,CATSRAADSNQPQHF
NA,TRBD1,TRBV6-1,TRBJ2-1,TGTGCCAGCAGTGAAGAGGGGACAGGGACCTACAATGAGCAGTTCTTC,CASSEEGTGTYNEQFF
NA,NA,TRBV3-1/TRBV3-2,TRBJ2-7,TGTGCCAGCACCAGCACCACAGATCGCGAGCAGTACTTC,CASTSTTDREQYF
NA,NA,TRBV5-4,TRBJ1-2,TGTGCCAGCAGCTACGACACCGCCTATGGCTACACCTTC,CASSYDTAYGYTF
NA,NA,TRBV4-1,TRBJ1-6,TGCGCCAGCAGCCAAGACAGGGCCAGATCACCCCTCCACTTT,CASSQDRARSPLHF
once,TRBD2,TRBV5-1,TRBJ2-1,TGCGCCAGCAGCCTGGCGGCTAGCGGGACCGCTGAGCAGTTCTTC,CASSLAASGTAEQFF
NA,TRBD1,TRBV7-2,TRBJ1-5,TGTGCCAGCAGCTTAGGCAGGGGGCCAGGTCAGCCCCAGCATTTT,CASSLGRGPGQPQHF
NA,TRBD1,TRBV7-2,TRBJ1-2,TGTGCCAGCAGCTTAGGACAGGGGCGCGGAGGTAGTTATGGCTACACCTTC,CASSLGQGRGGSYGYTF